This T cell receptor (beta chain) was profiled in a study of human T cells and chemical hapten exposure. Looking at the study overall: 2% DPC applied to a roughly 2 cm by roughly 2 cm arm area sensitized donors. Broader study findings: Sensitizing to DPC left TCRs with a frequency above 1 in 1000 unaltered. Donors' alopecia may make their immune response differ from healthy people's.

The time point was: patch test 1, 2 weeks after DPC sensitization. Treatment denoted: therapeutic diphenylcyclopropenone sensitization with weekly scalp DPC. Only after blood had been drawn was each patch test applied. This clonotype has just a few counts. The antigen is unknown. TCRdb re-called the RACE reads through MiXCR, storing one row per CDR3 protein. The profile shows fewer than 400,000 distinct CDR3 sequences, roughly 6.9% of them singletons. The input for sequencing was whole blood, taken in connection with sensitization to the hapten diphenylcyclopropenone (DPC). The clonotype was recovered from a woman aged 18-29 years with alopecia areata. Some clones in this sample may be carry-over from other donors' samples.

DNA of the CDR3: TGTGCCAGCAGTTTACAGGGACGGGGCCTAACCCTCTTTAAGGAAGCTTTCTTT. It is translated as CASSLQGRGLTLFKEAFF. The rearrangement uses TRBV12-3 or TRBV12-4 and TRBJ1-1; TRBD1 is a possible D gene (5 bases). The CDR3 totals 18 residues. With 2 bases removed from V and 8 bases from J, the gap between germline ends came to 27 bases.